Described below is a single TCR beta chain sequence and its context. Only one count was recorded for this clone. No cognate antigen has been identified for it. Base qualities were left out, and no much larger clone turns up one base away. The CDR3 contains 19 residues, cysteine and phenylalanine counted. Solely the CDR3 DNA is kept, with 57 bases framed from the first base. From a lookup of the germline V gene (reference sequence), CDR1 and CDR2 are LGHDT and YNNKEL. From V the trimming removes 8 bases and from J it removes 0 bases, while the gene matches leave 13 bases of the junction unaccounted for. The data stem from a study of T cell responses to AZD1222 COVID-19 vaccine (dated by TCRdb to about 2021). Some background on the complete study: AZD1222 recipients whose second dose came at about 4 weeks and those whose second dose came at about 12 weeks were combined into one group, since spike-specific TCR depth and breadth did not differ between the two schedules. Enrollment into the trials was organized by age into subgroups of 18-55, 56-69 and 70-plus years, and those subgroups contained roughly 140, 27 and 60 TCR-sequenced participants, respectively. TCR sequencing was performed for 230 to 250 trial participants, of whom roughly 200 were given two doses of AZD1222 and some 26 were given two doses of MenACWY control vaccine. The full study reports these points: Only a handful of AZD1222 recipients were SARS-CoV-2 seropositive at baseline, limiting conclusions about previously exposed vaccinees. Nearly half of unique spike-specific TCRs reportedly recognized epitopes outside regions mutated in the B.1.351 and B.1.1.7 variants. The 56-69-year group was small, and its depth increase did not reach significance, likely because of low power. Most participants were white British and females outnumbered males, and the authors suggested that clonal diversity may have been underestimated. Spike-specific TCR breadth and depth rose significantly after two AZD1222 doses compared with day 0 and with MenACWY recipients. No day 14 peak-response samples were available, so repertoires were characterized only after the peak T cell response. Vaccine-associated CD4 TCRs spanned the whole spike protein, with dominant responses in regions 160-218 and 743-854.

The time point tag for this specimen amounts to: baseline before first vaccination. Vaccinee samples came from UK trials COV001 and COV002, including a single-blind randomized controlled phase 2/3 trial of AZD1222 (ChAdOx1 nCoV-19) in healthy adults. For TCRbeta chain sequencing, PBMC samples were collected from trial participants at day 0 and at day 28 after the second dose. The CDR3 regions of human TCRbeta chains were analyzed by immunosequencing. For the original study's pipeline: Repertoire TCRs were matched against a reference library of SARS-CoV-2-specific TCRs generated with the MIRA antigen-specificity platform. Breadth was defined as the fraction of unique TCRs that were SARS-CoV-2-associated. Depth was defined as the fraction of total T cells that were SARS-CoV-2-associated. Using the MIRA data, each spike-specific TCR was mapped to the spike region that the TCR reacts to and placed in a CD4 or CD8 class. Log10-transformed breadth and depth values were compared by one-way ANOVA with Sidak's multiple comparisons tests. This immuneACCESS table, as held by TCRdb, lists in-frame sequences with V and J called but not all clones. Of the missing ones, under half trace to an unresolved V gene in checked studies; the others have no known cause. V and J calls and clone size are copied from that table; D and trimming were computed from the DNA. The sample table shows roughly 95,000 clones, and roughly 90% are seen once. The ten largest account for around 3% of the sample.

This chain is built from TRBV3-1 (or the pseudogene TRBV3-2) and TRBJ2-1; 13 nucleotides in the junction match TRBD2. The TCR comes from an adult in good health. Here the sequenced sample was peripheral blood, taken on day 0 of AZD1222 vaccination. CDR3 region: CASRLQGTSGMSSYNEQFF. The nucleotides read TGTGCCAGCCGCCTCCAAGGGACTAGCGGGATGAGCTCCTACAATGAGCAGTTCTTC.